This T cell receptor beta chain was recorded in a study of Graves' ophthalmopathy and Graves' hyperthyroidism (dated by TCRdb to 2016 to 2018). Broadly, across the study: Peripheral blood was collected at initial diagnosis, before any treatment. To tell Graves' ophthalmopathy apart from Graves' hyperthyroidism, and to predict which patients would progress to ophthalmopathy, the study relied on TCR beta repertoire signatures. In total, some 130 blood samples were TCR-sequenced: roughly 45 ophthalmopathy, roughly 80 hyperthyroidism and roughly 17 hyperthyroidism-to-ophthalmopathy patients. To explore V-J signatures distinguishing ophthalmopathy from hyperthyroidism, a discovery set of about 99 patients (about 44 ophthalmopathy, roughly 60 stable hyperthyroidism) was enrolled. An independent validation cohort was composed of about 20 hyperthyroidism patients and 15 to 17 patients who later progressed from hyperthyroidism to ophthalmopathy. T-cell repertoires of thyroid tissue and blood were compared in over 5 hyperthyroidism patients. Following sampling, methimazole starting at 30 mg daily was administered to hyperthyroidism patients, and high-dose intravenous methylprednisolone was administered to ophthalmopathy patients. On the study overall, not on this receptor specifically: No statistical method was used to set the sample size in advance, and the investigators knew which group each participant was assigned to. In cross-validation, the 13-signature model distinguished ophthalmopathy from stable hyperthyroidism with about 90% sensitivity and about 84% specificity, and in the test set the corresponding values were about 80% and 75%. Most of the expanded thyroid clonotypes with a frequency above 0.001 were also detected in blood, and it was suggested that the thyroid immune response may be reflected by blood repertoires. In validation, the model predicted ophthalmopathy progression with about 71% sensitivity and around 72% specificity; some 13 predicted patients were CT-confirmed with GO in a median of approximately six months.

The CDR3 holds 11 amino acids from the cysteine to the phenylalanine. Only the CDR3 DNA is retained, 33 bases long and in frame from the first base. The V end loses 4 bases and the J end loses 13 bases, and a stretch of 13 bases separates them. For repertoire sequencing, TCR beta CDR3 regions were amplified from RNA transcripts. The first round of RT-PCR was done with HTBI primers and the Qiagen OneStep RT-PCR kit, and was followed by a second round of multiplex PCR, then size selection and purification. Sequencing of the libraries was carried out on an Illumina HiSeq2000 in paired-end mode with 100 bp reads. For the original study's pipeline: Reads were processed with SOAPnuke, discarding reads with adapters, uncalled bases, mean Phred below 15, or no exact constant-primer or identifier match. High-quality paired reads were merged with COPE v1.2.5. Clonotypes were defined as unique nucleotide sequences and were aligned to IMGT TRB V, D and J references using MiTCR v1.1. Only V-J combinations with frequency above 0.0001 were analysed, covering over 98% of repertoires. For each V-J combination, a TCR clonal expansion and chaos score was defined as the ratio of F50 clonal expansion to chaos observed in the TCRdist matrix. Features were reduced by Welch's t-statistics and random forest to approximately 12 V-J combinations, which fed a naive Bayes classifier. Thyroid-blood repertoire similarity was quantified with the Morisita-Horn index. TCRdb handled the public reads itself, with Q25 trimming in fastp and clone calling in MiXCR, and kept productive beta chains. Rows with one shared CDR3 protein collapse into an entry with the most common genes and DNA. What appears here as the V and J calls and clone size reflects TCRdb's work, not the paper's. The sample table holds some 250,000 distinct CDR3 sequences, of which less than 55% were seen once. Approximately 51% of the sample lies in the top ten.

In this sample, this clonotype turned up a few times. The clone's antigen remains unknown. No base qualities exist here, and no much larger clone lies one base off it. Ophthalmopathy patients were characterized by moderately to severely active disease, a Clinical Activity Score of at least 3, a NOSPECS grade of at least 4, and a disease duration under 3 months. Anyone with other autoimmune diseases, uncontrolled infections, pregnancy or lactation was excluded from the study. Clinical symptoms, serum thyroxine, TRAb, thyroid ultrasound and orbital computed tomography were used for diagnosis. Using Ficoll-Paque density gradient centrifugation, PBMCs were isolated from 10 ml of fresh peripheral blood. Total RNA was extracted with Trizol reagent and quality-checked on an Agilent 2100 Bioanalyzer.

The V gene is TRBV12-3 or TRBV12-4 and the J gene is TRBJ2-5; a weak D assignment points to TRBD2 (6 bases agree). This sequence was found in an adult man with Graves' ophthalmopathy. Sequencing was done on a sample of peripheral blood. In nucleotide form, the sequence is TGTGCCAGCAGTTCTGGGGAGGCTCGGTACTTC. It is translated as CASSSGEARYF.